This T cell receptor beta chain was recovered during a study of PD-1 blockade in classical Hodgkin lymphoma. Study-level information: Each patient was given nivolumab 3 mg/kg through a vein every 2 weeks.

Brentuximab vedotin exposure varied, and every patient relapsed after autologous stem cell transplantation. Produced via immunoSEQ multiplex PCR; TCRdb's table is partial and in-frame only. The sample contains tens of thousands of clones, 60% to 85% of which appear only once. Note on this clone: Its specificity is not known.

Study-wide results and limits: Complete responders matched newly diagnosed patients in baseline diversity. Patients excluded were those beginning nivolumab under 1 year after ASCT. Still unresolved is the cause of the repertoire differences, which may be disease activity or prior therapy.

CDR3 size: 14 residues. V was clipped by 3 bases and J by 5 bases; unmatched bases: 7. The germline V gene has CDR1 PRHDT and CDR2 FYEKMQ (reference sequence). Sequencing was performed on peripheral blood mononuclear cells (PBMCs), taken before the second cycle of nivolumab. The sequence came from a human donor with classical Hodgkin lymphoma. V and J are TRBV13 and TRBJ2-7; 7 bases are shared with TRBD1. The CDR3 loop is CASSFRGISHEQYF. CDR3 coding DNA: TGTGCCAGCAGCTTCAGGGGGATATCCCACGAGCAGTACTTC. Variable domain in full (rest from reference TRBV13 and TRBJ2-7): AAGVIQSPRHLIKEKRETATLKCYPIPRHDTVYWYQQGPGQDPQFLISFYEKMQSDKGSIPDRFSAQQFSDYHSELNMSSLELGDSALYFCASSFRGISHEQYFGPGTRLTVT.